This T cell receptor (beta chain) was captured by sequencing in a study of human T cells and chemical hapten exposure. As to time point: patch test 1, 2 weeks after DPC sensitization. Treatment of the sample: therapeutic diphenylcyclopropenone sensitization with weekly scalp DPC. This clonotype appeared a few times. Its antigen is currently unknown. Findings and caveats of the study: High-frequency TCRs, those above 1 in 1000, stayed the same after DPC sensitization.

TCRdb itself ran the RACE reads through MiXCR, one entry per CDR3 protein. The table lists around 120,000 distinct CDR3 sequences, roughly 15% of them singletons. This CDR3 has 17 residues. V shed 2 bases and J shed 5 bases, with 19 bases lying between them. The chain is built from TRBV12-3 or TRBV12-4 and TRBJ1-5, with D possibly being TRBD1 (6 bases). The sequence was collected from a man younger than 30 with alopecia areata. Some clones in this sample may be carry-over from other donors' samples. This sample comprised whole blood, obtained in connection with sensitization to the hapten diphenylcyclopropenone (DPC). In DNA, the CDR3 is TGTGCCAGCAGTTTAACAGGGACCGGTCTCAAGGATCAGCCCCAGCATTTT. This sequence encodes CASSLTGTGLKDQPQHF.